This T cell receptor (beta chain) appears in the sequencing data of a study of neurological immune-mediated disorders. CDR3 length: 12 residues. Per germline, CDR1 KGHSH and CDR2 LQKENI. V was shortened by 2 bases and J by 4 bases, with 5 bases between the two germline ends. Synthesis of cDNA was accomplished via 5'RACE employing 10-nucleotide random UMIs. TCRdb re-called the 5' RACE reads with MiXCR, one entry per CDR3 protein. The sample contains some 25,000 distinct CDR3 sequences, under 8.5% of which appear only once. This clonotype was recorded many times. The antigen is not known. The study's findings and limits: Multiple sclerosis patients had less TCR clonal expansion than even healthy controls, unlike HTLV-1-associated myelopathy.

What was sequenced was PBMCs. This clonotype originated in a woman aged 40 to 50 in good health. The chain joins TRBV18 to TRBJ1-2, with D uncertain. The DNA for the CDR3 is TGTGCCAGCTCACCAGACCGCTATGGCTACACCTTC. Translated, it gives CASSPDRYGYTF.